Presented here are 30 T cell receptor beta chains from one specimen sequenced in a study of response to subunit inactivated influenza vaccine. Via MiXCR, TCRdb re-called the RT-PCR reads, giving one row per CDR3 protein. The data show 500,000 to 600,000 distinct CDR3 sequences, 15% to 20% seen once. The material sequenced was CD4+ T cells sorted from PBMCs, taken 23 to 25 months after vaccination. These receptors were taken from a man aged 45-69 years who received an inactivated influenza vaccine.

This clonotype appeared a single time. A junction boundary mismatches the germline segment, possibly from a read error. The J gene is TRBJ2-3, the V gene TRBV3-1; 8 positions agree with TRBD1. This CDR3 spans 15 amino acids. Per the germline V gene, CDR1 is LGHDT and CDR2 is YNNKEL (reference sequence). CDR3 sequence reads: CASSRGQANTYTQYF. The CDR3 DNA sequence: TGTGCCAGCAGCCGGGGACAGGCGAACACATATACGCAGTATTTT.

This clonotype was recorded once. V and J are TRBV20-1 and TRBJ2-3; 8 nucleotides match TRBD2. The germline V gene encodes CDR1 DFQATT and CDR2 SNEGSKA (reference sequence). This CDR3 is built from 15 residues. The J segment lost 0 bases and the V segment lost 0 bases, leaving 2 bases of the junction unmatched. DNA for the CDR3: TGCAGTGCTAGAGATAAGCGGGGGAGCACAGATACGCAGTATTTT. This codes for CSARDKRGSTDTQYF.

The V call is TRBV4-1, the J call TRBJ2-4; D is undetermined. There are 16 residues in the CDR3. Germline-derived CDR1 and CDR2 are MGHRA and YSYEKL. Trimming took 0 bases from V and 7 from J, leaving 16 bases between them. CDR3: CASSQDITDVRNIQYF. DNA for the CDR3: TGCGCCAGCAGCCAAGACATTACAGACGTCCGGAACATTCAGTACTTC.

This clonotype appeared a few times. The chain recombines TRBV20-1 with TRBJ2-5; D possibly corresponds to TRBD2 (5 bases). The ends were cut back, 3 bases at V and 5 bases at J, with 10 bases in the middle. The CDR3 is 12 residues long. CDR1 is DFQATT, CDR2 SNEGSKA, per germline (reference sequence). Written as DNA, the CDR3 is TGCAGTGCTAGTCGGGGTGGGGAGACCCAGTACTTC. It codes for CSASRGGETQYF.

The chain has TRBV10-3 and TRBJ2-1, with D possibly being TRBD1 (6 bases). V was pared by 6 bases and J by 8 bases, with 17 bases between. This CDR3 is 14 amino acids long. Germline CDR1 reads ENHRY; CDR2 reads SYGVKD. This CDR3 is CAISRDMLGYEQFF. CDR3 bases: TGTGCCATCAGCAGGGACATGTTGGGGTATGAGCAGTTCTTC.

This rearrangement joins TRBV10-3 to TRBJ2-7; D remains ambiguous. The CDR3 covers 17 residues. Germline V gives CDR1 ENHRY, CDR2 SYGVKD. The germline V and J ends were trimmed by 0 bases and 2 bases, with 17 bases remaining between them. CDR3: CAISESLVIGTTYEQYF. In DNA, the CDR3 is TGTGCCATCAGTGAGTCTTTAGTGATAGGCACAACCTACGAGCAGTACTTC.

The table lists this clonotype with many counts. The chain uses TRBV20-1 and TRBJ2-2, with 9 bases identical to TRBD2. CDR3 length: 16 amino acids. In germline, CDR1 is DFQATT, CDR2 SNEGSKA (reference sequence). With 2 bases clipped from V and 0 bases from J, the junction kept 4 bases outside the gene matches. The CDR3 loop reads CSARPLAGPNTGELFF. Here the CDR3 DNA reads TGCAGTGCTAGACCCCTAGCGGGACCGAACACCGGGGAGCTGTTTTTT.

The chain is built from TRBV14 and TRBJ2-7, with D possibly being TRBD2 (6 bases). The CDR3 loop spans 15 amino acids. Germline V gives CDR1 SGHDN, CDR2 FVKESK. V shed 2 bases and J shed 5 bases, with 16 bases lying between them. CDR3 in amino acids: CASSQMGFGGDEQYF. The CDR3 DNA reads TGTGCCAGCAGCCAAATGGGATTCGGGGGAGACGAGCAGTACTTC. Full variable domain (rest looked up from reference TRBV14 and TRBJ2-7): EAGVTQFPSHSVIEKGQTVTLRCDPISGHDNLYWYRRVMGKEIKFLLHFVKESKQDESGMPNNRFLAERTGGTYSTLKVQPAELEDSGVYFCASSQMGFGGDEQYFGPGTRLTVT.

In its sample, this clonotype was seen a few times. CDR3 nucleotides: TGTGCCATCCGAGCCCGCGCAGATACGCAGTATTTT. This sequence encodes CAIRARADTQYF. The V call is TRBV10-3, the J call TRBJ2-3; no definite D call. The V gene lost 8 bases and the J gene lost 4 bases, with 10 bases spanning the gap. This CDR3 region has 12 residues. Germline CDR1 is ENHRY and CDR2 is SYGVKD.

The chain combines TRBV20-1 with TRBJ2-1; perhaps TRBD2 as D (5 bases). Germline loops: CDR1 DFQATT, CDR2 SNEGSKA (reference sequence). This CDR3 is built from 15 residues. Trimming pared 1 base from V and 5 bases from J, leaving 15 bases between. The CDR3: CSARGMRRTDNEQFF. For the CDR3, the DNA is TGCAGTGCTAGAGGAATGCGGCGGACTGACAATGAGCAGTTCTTC.

The sample holds a few counts of this clonotype. The rearrangement uses TRBV14 and TRBJ1-3; D uncertain. CDR1 is SGHDN, CDR2 FVKESK, per germline. This CDR3 is 15 amino acids long. The ends were cut back, 5 bases at V and 1 base at J, with 12 bases in the middle. The CDR3 loop is CASSKLTGSGNTIYF. The CDR3 nucleotides are TGTGCCAGCAGCAAGTTAACTGGGTCTGGAAACACCATATATTTT. The full variable domain, in which reference TRBV14 and TRBJ1-3 provide the parts outside the CDR3, is EAGVTQFPSHSVIEKGQTVTLRCDPISGHDNLYWYRRVMGKEIKFLLHFVKESKQDESGMPNNRFLAERTGGTYSTLKVQPAELEDSGVYFCASSKLTGSGNTIYFGEGSWLTVV.

The chain links TRBV11-2 to TRBJ2-7, with 9 nucleotides matching TRBD1. V dropped 3 bases and J dropped 3; count of bases not matched to a gene: 3. The CDR3 extends over 14 amino acids. Looked up from germline, CDR1 is SGHAT and CDR2 is FQNNGV. The DNA of the CDR3 is TGTGCCAGCAGCTTCCCGGGACAGGGCTACGAGCAGTACTTC. As protein: CASSFPGQGYEQYF.

This clonotype has just a few counts. The rearrangement uses TRBV12-3 or TRBV12-4 and TRBJ2-7, with 13 bases identical to TRBD2. The trim removed 4 bases at V and 5 bases at J, leaving 8 bases unmatched. The CDR3 loop spans 16 amino acids. DNA for the CDR3: TGTGCCAGCAGTTCTGGACTAGCGGGAGCCTTGGACGAGCAGTACTTC. Amino acid sequence: CASSSGLAGALDEQYF.

The V gene is TRBV7-9, the J gene TRBJ2-3; D might be TRBD1 (6 bases). The CDR3 consists of 15 residues. The V gene's germline CDR1 is SEHNR and CDR2 FQNEAQ (reference sequence). Trimming pared 6 bases from V and 4 bases from J, leaving 17 bases between. The CDR3 protein is CASSKGLQGADTQYF. The CDR3 nucleotides read TGTGCCAGCAGTAAAGGTTTACAGGGAGCAGATACGCAGTATTTT.

The chain recombines TRBV19 with TRBJ2-1; D call uncertain. V lost 3 bases and J lost 3, with 9 bases in between. This CDR3 spans 14 amino acids. In germline, CDR1 is LNHDA, CDR2 SQIVND (reference sequence). For the CDR3, the DNA is TGTGCCAGTAGTATGGCGGCCTACTACAATGAGCAGTTCTTC. It is translated as CASSMAAYYNEQFF. Looking up the rest from reference TRBV19 and TRBJ2-1 gives the full variable domain: DGGITQSPKYLFRKEGQNVTLSCEQNLNHDAMYWYRQDPGQGLRLIYYSQIVNDFQKGDIAEGYSVSREKKESFPLTVTSAQKNPTAFYLCASSMAAYYNEQFFGPGTRLTVL.

For the CDR3, the DNA is TGTGCCAGCAGCTTAAAGGTCGCGGTAGATTCCTCCTACGAGCAGTACTTC. This codes for CASSLKVAVDSSYEQYF. The rearrangement links TRBV7-2 to TRBJ2-7; no firm D call. Germline assignment: CDR1 SGHTA and CDR2 FQGNSA. With 2 bases removed from V and 0 bases from J, the gap between germline ends came to 17 bases. The CDR3 is 17 residues long.

The chain joins TRBV3-1 to TRBJ2-3; 9 positions match TRBD2. Trimming took 1 base from V and 6 from J; bases not matched to a gene: 2. Germline-derived CDR1 and CDR2 are LGHDT and YNNKEL (reference sequence). CDR3 length equals 14 residues. CDR3 amino acids: CASSQGTSGDTQYF. The CDR3 DNA is TGTGCCAGCAGCCAAGGAACTAGCGGGGATACGCAGTATTTT.

As regards this clonotype: This could be a read error, since a much larger clone is one nucleotide away. The V call is TRBV2, the J call TRBJ2-5, with a tentative D call TRBD2 (5 bases). Germline assignment: CDR1 SNHLY and CDR2 FYNNEI. The CDR3 sequence is 13 residues long. The CDR3 reads CASSRGSQDTQYF. CDR3 nucleotides: TGTGCCAGCAGCCGAGGGTCCCAAGATACCCAGTACTTC.

V and J are TRBV7-3 and TRBJ1-1; 7 nucleotides line up with TRBD1. V shed 4 bases and J 8 bases; nucleotides not matched to a gene: 7. This CDR3 has 13 residues. Germline values: CDR1 SGHTA, CDR2 FQGTGA. The CDR3 sequence is CASSSNRDSEAFF. CDR3 DNA sequence: TGTGCCAGCAGCTCTAACCGGGACAGCGAAGCTTTCTTT.

This clonotype came up many times. This sequence joins TRBV29-1 and TRBJ2-1; 7 bases are a match to TRBD2. The CDR3 consists of 14 residues. Germline values: CDR1 SQVTM, CDR2 ANQGSEA. J lost 9 bases, V lost 4 bases, and 12 bases had no gene match. For the CDR3, the DNA is TGCAGCGTTGTTCTAGCGGTCGAGGTGGCTGAGCAGTTCTTC. This codes for CSVVLAVEVAEQFF.

J is TRBJ1-6 and V is TRBV20-1, with a weak D call TRBD1 (6 bases). Germline-derived CDR1 and CDR2 are DFQATT and SNEGSKA (reference sequence). The ends were cut back, 1 base at V and 9 bases at J, with 16 bases in the middle. This CDR3 has 15 amino acids. CDR3 region: CSARAESQGRSPLHF. The CDR3 DNA is TGCAGTGCTAGAGCAGAGAGCCAGGGGCGTTCACCCCTCCACTTT.

This clonotype was counted only a few times. CDR3: CASSSGQRQAFF. In DNA form, the CDR3 reads TGTGCCAGCAGCTCCGGACAGAGACAAGCTTTCTTT. The chain couples TRBV5-4 to TRBJ1-1, with a weak D call TRBD1 (6 bases). The length of the CDR3 is 12 residues. Trimming left V 3 bases short and J 9 bases short, with 12 bases between. Germline V gene lookup returns CDR1 SGHNT and CDR2 YYREEE (reference sequence). The whole variable domain, filled in from reference TRBV5-4 and TRBJ1-1, reads ETGVTQSPTHLIKTRGQQVTLRCSSQSGHNTVSWYQQALGQGPQFIFQYYREEENGRGNFPPRFSGLQFPNYSSELNVNALELDDSALYLCASSSGQRQAFFGQGTRLTVV.

J is TRBJ1-5 and V is TRBV5-1; 7 bases are shared with TRBD1. The CDR3 runs to 16 residues. CDR1 and CDR2 (germline): SGHRS, YFSETQ. Losses at the gene ends were 0 bases for V and 4 bases for J; bases not matched to a gene: 7. The CDR3 DNA follows: TGCGCCAGCAGCTTGGGGTCAGGACAGGAAAATCAGCCCCAGCATTTT. Its translation is CASSLGSGQENQPQHF.

This clonotype has ten or more counts. J is TRBJ2-1 and V is TRBV5-1; 12 positions match TRBD2. The trim removed 9 bases at V and 3 bases at J, leaving 7 bases unmatched. The CDR3 length is 15 residues. CDR1 and CDR2 (germline): SGHRS, YFSETQ. The DNA of the CDR3 is TGCGCCACCAAAACGACTAGCGGGAGCTACAATGAGCAGTTCTTC. The encoded protein is CATKTTSGSYNEQFF.

This chain links TRBV6-1 with TRBJ1-5, with 7 bases that match TRBD1. V lost 4 bases to trimming and J lost 1 base; unmatched junction nucleotides: 4. The CDR3 covers 15 residues. Germline V gene data show CDR1 as MNHNS and CDR2 as SASEGT. CDR3 sequence reads: CASSVGQASNQPQHF. The CDR3 region has the DNA TGTGCCAGCAGTGTTGGACAGGCAAGCAATCAGCCCCAGCATTTT.

J is TRBJ2-1 and V is TRBV11-2, with D perhaps assigned TRBD1 or TRBD2 (5 bases each). This CDR3 is 16 amino acids long. V lost 2 bases to trimming and J lost 0 bases, with 11 bases between them. Germline V gene lookup returns CDR1 SGHAT and CDR2 FQNNGV. The CDR3 nucleotides are TGTGCCAGCAGCTTAACTCCCGGGACCTCCTACAATGAGCAGTTCTTC. Translation gives CASSLTPGTSYNEQFF.

This sequence joins TRBV20-1 and TRBJ2-7; D is ambiguous. CDR3 length: 11 amino acids. Trimming shortened V by 8 bases and J by 4 bases, and 12 bases separated the two germline ends. Germline loops: CDR1 DFQATT, CDR2 SNEGSKA (reference sequence). The DNA for the CDR3 is TGCAGTTCAAAACTTGAATACGAGCAGTACTTC. It yields the protein CSSKLEYEQYF.

This clonotype was picked up a small number of times. The V gene is TRBV10-3, the J gene TRBJ2-3; possible D gene TRBD2, 7 bases. V shed 9 bases and J shed 3 bases, with 16 bases lying between them. In germline, CDR1 is ENHRY, CDR2 SYGVKD. CDR3 size: 14 residues. CDR3 sequence: CAMGAGHRTDTQYF. The CDR3 bases are TGTGCCATGGGAGCGGGACATAGAACAGATACGCAGTATTTT.

V is TRBV20-1 and J is TRBJ2-7; TRBD2 aligns across 8 bases. Germline-derived CDR1 and CDR2 are DFQATT and SNEGSKA (reference sequence). V gave up 0 bases and J gave up 2 bases; unmatched junction bases: 6. This CDR3 region has 15 residues. CDR3 DNA sequence: TGCAGTGCTAGAGATGGGGGCGGGGGGCCCTACGAGCAGTACTTC. It is translated as CSARDGGGGPYEQYF.

This clonotype was found a few times. The V and J genes are TRBV11-2 and TRBJ1-1; TRBD1 matches at 8 bases. The CDR3 is made up of 15 amino acids. With V trimmed by 3 bases and J by 0 bases, 3 bases remained unmatched. Looked up from germline, CDR1 is SGHAT and CDR2 is FQNNGV. CDR3 residues: CASSFQGALNTEAFF. CDR3 coding DNA: TGTGCCAGCAGCTTCCAGGGGGCTCTGAACACTGAAGCTTTCTTT.